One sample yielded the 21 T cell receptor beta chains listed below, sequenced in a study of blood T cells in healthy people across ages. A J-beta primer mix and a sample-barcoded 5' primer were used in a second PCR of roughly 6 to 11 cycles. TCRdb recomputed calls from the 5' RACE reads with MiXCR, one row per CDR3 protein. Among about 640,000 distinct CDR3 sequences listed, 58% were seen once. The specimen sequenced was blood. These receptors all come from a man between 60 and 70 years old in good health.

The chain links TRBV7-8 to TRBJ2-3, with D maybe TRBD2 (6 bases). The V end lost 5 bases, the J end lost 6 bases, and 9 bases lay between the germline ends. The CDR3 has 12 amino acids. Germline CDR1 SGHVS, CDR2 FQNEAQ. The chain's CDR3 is CASSARGDTQYF. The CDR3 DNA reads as TGTGCCAGCAGCGCACGGGGGGATACGCAGTATTTT.

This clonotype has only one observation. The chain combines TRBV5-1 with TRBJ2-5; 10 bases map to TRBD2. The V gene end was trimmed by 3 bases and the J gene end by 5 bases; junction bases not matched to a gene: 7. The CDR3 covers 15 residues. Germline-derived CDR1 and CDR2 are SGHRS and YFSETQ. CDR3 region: CASSSASGGRETQYF. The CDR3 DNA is TGCGCCAGCAGCTCGGCTAGCGGGGGAAGGGAGACCCAGTACTTC.

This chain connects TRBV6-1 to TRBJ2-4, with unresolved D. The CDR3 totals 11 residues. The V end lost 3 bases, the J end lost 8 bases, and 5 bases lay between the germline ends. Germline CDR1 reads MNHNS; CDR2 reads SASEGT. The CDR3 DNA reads TGTGCCAGCAGTGAGGCGTACATTCAGTACTTC. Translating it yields CASSEAYIQYF.

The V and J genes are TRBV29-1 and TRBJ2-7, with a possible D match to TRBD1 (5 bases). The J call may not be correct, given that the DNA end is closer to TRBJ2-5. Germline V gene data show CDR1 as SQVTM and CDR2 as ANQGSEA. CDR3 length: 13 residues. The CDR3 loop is CSVPKGIGETQYF. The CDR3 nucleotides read TGCAGCGTTCCAAAGGGGATAGGAGAGACCCAGTACTTC.

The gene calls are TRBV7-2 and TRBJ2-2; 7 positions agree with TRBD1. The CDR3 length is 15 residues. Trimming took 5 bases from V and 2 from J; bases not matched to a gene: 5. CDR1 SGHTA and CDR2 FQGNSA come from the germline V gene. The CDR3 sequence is CASSTRTGNTGELFF. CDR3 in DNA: TGTGCCAGCAGCACGAGGACAGGAAACACCGGGGAGCTGTTTTTT.

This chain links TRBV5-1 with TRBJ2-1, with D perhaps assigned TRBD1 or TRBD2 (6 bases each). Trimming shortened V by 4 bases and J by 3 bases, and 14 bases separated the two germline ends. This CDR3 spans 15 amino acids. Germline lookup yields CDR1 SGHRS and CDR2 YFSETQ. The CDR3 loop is CASSRDAGHYNEQFF. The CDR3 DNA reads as TGCGCCAGCAGCCGGGACGCGGGACACTACAATGAGCAGTTCTTC.

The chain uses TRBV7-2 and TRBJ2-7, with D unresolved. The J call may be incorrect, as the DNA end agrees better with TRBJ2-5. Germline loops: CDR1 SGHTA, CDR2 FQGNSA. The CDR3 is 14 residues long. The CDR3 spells CASSFLSTVETQYF. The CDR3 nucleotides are TGTGCCAGCAGCTTTCTCAGTACGGTAGAGACCCAGTACTTC.

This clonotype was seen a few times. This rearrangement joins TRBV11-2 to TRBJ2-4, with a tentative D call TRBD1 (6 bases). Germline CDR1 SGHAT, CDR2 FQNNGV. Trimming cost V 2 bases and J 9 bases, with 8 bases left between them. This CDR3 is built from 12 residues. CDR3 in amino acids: CASSLQGRIQYF. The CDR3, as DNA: TGTGCCAGCAGCTTACAGGGGCGCATTCAGTACTTC.

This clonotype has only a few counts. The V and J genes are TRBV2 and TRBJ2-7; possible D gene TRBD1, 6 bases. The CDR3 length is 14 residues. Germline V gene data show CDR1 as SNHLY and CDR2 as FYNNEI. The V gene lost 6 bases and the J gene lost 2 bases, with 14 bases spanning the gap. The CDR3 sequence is CASSPTGPPYEQYF. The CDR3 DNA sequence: TGTGCCAGCAGCCCAACAGGGCCCCCCTACGAGCAGTACTTC.

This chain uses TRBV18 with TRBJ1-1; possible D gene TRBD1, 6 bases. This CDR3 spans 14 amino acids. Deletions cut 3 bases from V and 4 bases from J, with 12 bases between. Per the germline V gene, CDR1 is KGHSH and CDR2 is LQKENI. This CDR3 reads CASSPAGEATEAFF. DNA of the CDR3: TGTGCCAGCTCACCGGCAGGGGAGGCCACTGAAGCTTTCTTT.

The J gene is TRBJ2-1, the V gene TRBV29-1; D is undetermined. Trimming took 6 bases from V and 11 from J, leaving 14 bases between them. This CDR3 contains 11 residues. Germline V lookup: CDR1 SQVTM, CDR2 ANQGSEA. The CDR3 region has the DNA TGCAGCGTCGATCTAGTTAGCCAGCAGTTCTTC. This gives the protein CSVDLVSQQFF.

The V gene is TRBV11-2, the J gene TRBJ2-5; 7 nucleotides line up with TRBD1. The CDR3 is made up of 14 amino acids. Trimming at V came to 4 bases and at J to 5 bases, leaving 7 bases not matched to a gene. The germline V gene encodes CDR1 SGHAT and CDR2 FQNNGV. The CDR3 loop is CASSSTGAWETQYF. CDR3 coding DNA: TGTGCCAGCAGCTCTACAGGGGCTTGGGAGACCCAGTACTTC.

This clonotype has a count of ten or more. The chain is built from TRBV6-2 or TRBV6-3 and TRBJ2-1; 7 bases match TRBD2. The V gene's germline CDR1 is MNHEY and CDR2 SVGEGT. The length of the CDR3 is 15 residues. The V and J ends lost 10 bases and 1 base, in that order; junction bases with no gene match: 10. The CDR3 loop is CATGEGMISYNEQFF. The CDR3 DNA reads TGTGCCACCGGGGAGGGGATGATATCCTACAATGAGCAGTTCTTC.

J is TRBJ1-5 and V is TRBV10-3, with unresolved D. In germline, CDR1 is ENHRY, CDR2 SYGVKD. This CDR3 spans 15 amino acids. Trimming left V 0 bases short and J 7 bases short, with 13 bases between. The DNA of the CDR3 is TGTGCCATCAGTGAGTCGGCCGGTGTTGGGCAGCCCCAGCATTTT. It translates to CAISESAGVGQPQHF.

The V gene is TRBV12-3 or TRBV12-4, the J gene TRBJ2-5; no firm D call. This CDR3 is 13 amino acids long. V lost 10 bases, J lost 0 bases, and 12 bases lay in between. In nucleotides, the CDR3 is TGTGCCACCAAAGGACCGAACCAAGAGACCCAGTACTTC. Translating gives CATKGPNQETQYF.

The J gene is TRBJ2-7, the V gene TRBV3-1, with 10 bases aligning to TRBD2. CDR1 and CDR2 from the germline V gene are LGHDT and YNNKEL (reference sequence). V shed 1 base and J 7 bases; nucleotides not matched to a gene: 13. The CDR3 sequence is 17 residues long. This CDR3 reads CASSQGRSGGAVDEQYF. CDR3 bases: TGTGCCAGCAGCCAAGGGCGCAGCGGGGGGGCCGTAGATGAGCAGTACTTC.

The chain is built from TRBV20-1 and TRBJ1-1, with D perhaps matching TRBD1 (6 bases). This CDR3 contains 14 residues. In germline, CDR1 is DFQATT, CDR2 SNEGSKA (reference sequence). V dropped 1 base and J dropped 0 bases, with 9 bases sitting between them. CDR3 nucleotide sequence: TGCAGTGCTAGAGGGACAGAATTGAACACTGAAGCTTTCTTT. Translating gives CSARGTELNTEAFF.

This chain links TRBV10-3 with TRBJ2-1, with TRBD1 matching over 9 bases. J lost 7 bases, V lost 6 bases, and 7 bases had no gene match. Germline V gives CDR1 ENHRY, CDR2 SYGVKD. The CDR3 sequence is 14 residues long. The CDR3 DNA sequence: TGTGCCATCAGAGGGGGGACAGGGTTTAATGAGCAGTTCTTC. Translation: CAIRGGTGFNEQFF.

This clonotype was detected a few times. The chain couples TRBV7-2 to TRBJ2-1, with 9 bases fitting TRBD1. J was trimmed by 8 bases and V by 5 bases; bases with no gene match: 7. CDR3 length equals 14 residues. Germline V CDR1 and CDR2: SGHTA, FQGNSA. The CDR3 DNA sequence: TGTGCCAGCAGCAGGGACAGGGCTAGGGATGAGCAGTTCTTC. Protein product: CASSRDRARDEQFF. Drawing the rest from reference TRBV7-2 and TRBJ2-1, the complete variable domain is GAGVSQSPSNKVTEKGKDVELRCDPISGHTALYWYRQSLGQGLEFLIYFQGNSAPDKSGLPSDRFSAERTGGSVSTLTIQRTQQEDSAVYLCASSRDRARDEQFFGPGTRLTVL.

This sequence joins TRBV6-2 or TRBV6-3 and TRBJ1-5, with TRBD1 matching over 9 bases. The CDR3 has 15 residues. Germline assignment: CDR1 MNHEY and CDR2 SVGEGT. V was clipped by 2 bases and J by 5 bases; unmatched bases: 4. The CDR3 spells CASSYRGQGYQPQHF. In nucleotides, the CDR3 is TGTGCCAGCAGTTACCGGGGACAGGGATATCAGCCCCAGCATTTT.

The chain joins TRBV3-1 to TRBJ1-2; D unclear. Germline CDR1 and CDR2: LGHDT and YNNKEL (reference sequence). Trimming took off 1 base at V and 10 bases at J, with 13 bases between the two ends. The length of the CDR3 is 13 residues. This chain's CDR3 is CASSQGEKRAYTF. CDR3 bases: TGTGCCAGCAGCCAAGGGGAAAAGCGAGCCTACACCTTC.